The 26 T cell receptor beta chains below were found in one sample sequenced in a study of blood T cell repertoires in COVID-19. Only in-frame clones appear in the TCRdb table, and some are missing; sequencing was by immunoSEQ multiplex PCR. The sample shows 270,000 or so clones, approximately 91% of them seen only once. The sample was PBMCs or T cells enriched from blood (not recorded which). All receptors come from a woman in her thirties or forties with acute COVID-19.

The rearrangement joins TRBV4-3 to TRBJ2-1, with 10 bases fitting TRBD2. The V and J ends lost 0 bases and 4 bases, in that order; junction bases with no gene match: 12. The CDR3 has 19 residues. Germline CDR1 and CDR2: LGHNA and YSLEER. Here the CDR3 DNA reads TGCGCCAGCAGCCAAGATCTGCTAGCGGGAGTAAATTTTTACAATGAGCAGTTCTTC. Encoded protein: CASSQDLLAGVNFYNEQFF.

The V and J genes are TRBV21-1 and TRBJ2-1; no check of the table's D call, TRBD1, against the DNA was made. TRBV21-1 represents a pseudogene. This CDR3 has 13 residues. The CDR3 nucleotides read TGTGCCAGCAGCAAAATGTCCAACAGTGAGCAGTTCTTC. The encoded protein is CASSKMSNSEQFF.

The rearrangement uses TRBV27 and TRBJ2-3, with 13 positions matching TRBD2. Germline CDR1 MNHEY, CDR2 SMNVEV (reference sequence). CDR3 size: 17 residues. Trimming took 5 bases from V and 4 from J; bases not matched to a gene: 9. The CDR3 DNA follows: TGTGCCAGCAGTCCGATCACTAGCGGGAGGGCCCCAGATACGCAGTATTTT. This gives the protein CASSPITSGRAPDTQYF.

The gene calls are TRBV11-2 and TRBJ2-7, with 9 bases identical to TRBD1. Germline CDR1 is SGHAT and CDR2 is FQNNGV. After removal of 3 bases from V and 3 bases from J, the junction contained 3 bases not matched to a gene. The CDR3 has 14 residues. This CDR3 reads CASSFGTGNYEQYF. In DNA form, the CDR3 reads TGTGCCAGCAGCTTTGGGACAGGGAACTACGAGCAGTACTTC. The full variable domain, its missing parts supplied by reference TRBV11-2 and TRBJ2-7, is EAGVAQSPRYKIIEKRQSVAFWCNPISGHATLYWYQQILGQGPKLLIQFQNNGVVDDSQLPKDRFSAERLKGVDSTLKIQPAKLEDSAVYLCASSFGTGNYEQYFGPGTRLTVT.

This clone was seen a few times. V usage is TRBV9 and J usage is TRBJ2-2, with 7 positions matching TRBD2. Looked up from germline, CDR1 is SGDLS and CDR2 is YYNGEE. CDR3 length: 18 residues. V shed 4 bases, J shed 5 bases, and the junction held 17 bases outside the gene matches. The CDR3 region has the DNA TGTGCCAGCAGCCCCTATGTAACCGGGAGGACTTTGACCGGGGAGCTGTTTTTT. It yields the protein CASSPYVTGRTLTGELFF.

The V gene is TRBV10-3, the J gene TRBJ1-2; the D gene is possibly TRBD1 (6 bases). V shed 0 bases and J shed 7 bases, with 12 bases lying between them. There are 14 residues in the CDR3. Germline-derived CDR1 and CDR2 are ENHRY and SYGVKD. The CDR3 DNA sequence: TGTGCCATCAGTGAGTCGACAGGTTCGCGTGGCTACACCTTC. Translating gives CAISESTGSRGYTF.

The genes are TRBV5-1 and TRBJ1-4, with TRBD1 matching 10 bases. The J segment lost 0 bases and the V segment lost 0 bases, leaving 2 bases of the junction unmatched. Germline V gene data show CDR1 as SGHRS and CDR2 as YFSETQ. This CDR3 is built from 17 residues. The DNA of the CDR3 is TGCGCCAGCAGCTTGGAAGGGACAGGGGCAACTAATGAAAAACTGTTTTTT. Protein: CASSLEGTGATNEKLFF.

This chain links TRBV3-1 (or the pseudogene TRBV3-2) with TRBJ2-7; 9 positions match TRBD2. This CDR3 comprises 14 residues. Per germline, CDR1 LGHDT and CDR2 YNNKEL (reference sequence). V was pared by 4 bases and J by 3 bases, with 4 bases of the junction left unmatched. This CDR3 is CASSRASGIYEQYF. The CDR3 DNA follows: TGTGCCAGCAGCCGAGCTAGCGGGATCTACGAGCAGTACTTC.

The chain carries TRBV28 and TRBJ2-3, with 11 bases aligning to TRBD2. In germline, CDR1 is MDHEN, CDR2 SYDVKM. The CDR3 totals 17 residues. V dropped 3 bases and J dropped 4; count of bases not matched to a gene: 9. The CDR3 bases are TGTGCCAGCAGTTTCTCCTTTAGCGGGGGGGCATCAGATACGCAGTATTTT. Translated, it gives CASSFSFSGGASDTQYF.

V usage is TRBV7-6 and J usage is TRBJ2-5, with a possible D match to TRBD2 (6 bases). This CDR3 region has 15 residues. Trimming took 7 bases from V and 2 from J, leaving 17 bases between them. Per the germline V gene, CDR1 is SGHVS and CDR2 is FNYEAQ. CDR3: CASTPMFGGQETQYF. For the CDR3, the DNA is TGTGCCAGCACCCCCATGTTTGGGGGGCAAGAGACCCAGTACTTC.

V gene TRBV24-1 combines with J gene TRBJ1-5; D may be TRBD1 (6 bases). V dropped 2 bases and J dropped 2 bases, with 12 bases sitting between them. In germline, CDR1 is KGHDR, CDR2 SFDVKD. This CDR3 comprises 16 residues. The CDR3 DNA sequence: TGTGCCACCAGTGATTCGGCCAGGGGAGGCAATCAGCCCCAGCATTTT. Translation gives CATSDSARGGNQPQHF.

This rearrangement joins TRBV19 to TRBJ1-1; 9 positions agree with TRBD1. This CDR3 has 12 residues. J was trimmed by 13 bases and V by 4 bases; bases with no gene match: 7. Germline-derived CDR1 and CDR2 are LNHDA and SQIVND (reference sequence). CDR3 sequence (DNA): TGTGCCAGTAGTACTAGGACAGGGGATCTTTTCTTT. Protein: CASSTRTGDLFF.

V gene TRBV18 combines with J gene TRBJ1-6; D unresolved. CDR1 and CDR2 from the germline V gene are KGHSH and LQKENI. The V end lost 5 bases, the J end lost 1 base, and 6 bases lay between the germline ends. The CDR3 totals 14 residues. The CDR3 DNA reads as TGTGCCAGCTCAGCCGGGTCCTATAATTCACCCCTCCACTTT. The encoded protein is CASSAGSYNSPLHF. Together with reference TRBV18 and TRBJ1-6, the CDR3 gives the full variable domain: NAGVMQNPRHLVRRRGQEARLRCSPMKGHSHVYWYRQLPEEGLKFMVYLQKENIIDESGMPKERFSAEFPKEGPSILRIQQVVRGDSAAYFCASSAGSYNSPLHFGNGTRLTVT.

The CDR3 region has the DNA TGTGCCAGCAGTGACCTGACAGGCGAGGGTTCACCCCTCCACTTT. This sequence encodes CASSDLTGEGSPLHF. The chain combines TRBV25-1 with TRBJ1-6, with a weak D call TRBD1 (6 bases). This CDR3 is 15 amino acids long. Germline-derived CDR1 and CDR2 are MGHDK and SYGVNS. V was clipped by 3 bases and J by 9 bases, with 15 bases between them.

The rearrangement links TRBV19 to TRBJ1-1; D may be TRBD1 (5 bases). CDR3 size: 13 residues. Germline-derived CDR1 and CDR2 are LNHDA and SQIVND (reference sequence). Trimming took off 5 bases at V and 6 bases at J, with 13 bases between the two ends. This chain's CDR3 is CASSHQGSPEAFF. The DNA for the CDR3 is TGTGCCAGTAGTCATCAGGGATCCCCTGAAGCTTTCTTT.

This clone was counted only a few times. The chain recombines TRBV27 with TRBJ2-7; TRBD2 matches at 8 bases. The ends lost 0 bases at V and 4 bases at J; junction bases unmatched: 8. This CDR3 comprises 16 residues. CDR1 is MNHEY, CDR2 SMNVEV, per germline (reference sequence). This CDR3 is CASSLSTQRELYEQYF. In DNA, the CDR3 is TGTGCCAGCAGTTTATCGACCCAGCGGGAGCTTTACGAGCAGTACTTC.

The V and J genes are TRBV5-6 and TRBJ1-6; weak D call: TRBD1 (6 bases). V lost 4 bases, J lost 7 bases, and 9 bases lay in between. From germline, CDR1 is SGHDT and CDR2 YYEEEE. CDR3 length: 13 residues. The CDR3 protein is CASSHDRNSPLHF. In DNA form, the CDR3 reads TGTGCCAGCAGCCATGACAGGAATTCACCCCTCCACTTT.

DNA for the CDR3: TGTGCCAGCAGCCAGGGAGAGGGCATGAACACTGAAGCTTTCTTT. Its translation is CASSQGEGMNTEAFF. The chain joins TRBV4-2 to TRBJ1-1; D is unclear. The CDR3 has 15 residues. Per germline, CDR1 LGHNA and CDR2 YNFKEQ. The germline V and J ends were trimmed by 3 bases and 0 bases, with 11 bases remaining between them.

Here the CDR3 DNA reads TGTGCCAGCACCCGTGGGGGGGAAGGCTACACCTTC. Translation gives CASTRGGEGYTF. The genes are TRBV28 and TRBJ1-2, with D perhaps matching TRBD1 (5 bases). The CDR3 has 12 residues. V was pared by 7 bases and J by 8 bases, with 14 bases between. Germline assignment: CDR1 MDHEN and CDR2 SYDVKM.

This clone was counted a single time. The rearrangement uses TRBV3-1 (or the pseudogene TRBV3-2) and TRBJ1-6, with a tentative D call TRBD1 (5 bases). Germline lookup yields CDR1 LGHDT and CDR2 YNNKEL (reference sequence). The ends were cut back, 1 base at V and 7 bases at J, with 14 bases in the middle. The CDR3 totals 16 residues. Here the CDR3 DNA reads TGTGCCAGCAGCCAAGGTTCCTCTAGGGGCAATTCACCCCTCCACTTT. Translation: CASSQGSSRGNSPLHF.

The chain has TRBV5-4 and TRBJ2-3; tentative D call: TRBD2 (5 bases). Deletions cut 3 bases from V and 2 bases from J, with 7 bases between. The CDR3 covers 13 residues. Germline V gene sequence: CDR1 SGHNT, CDR2 YYREEE (reference sequence). DNA of the CDR3: TGTGCCAGCAGCTCGGGAACCACAGATACGCAGTATTTT. It encodes CASSSGTTDTQYF.

The chain carries TRBV19 and TRBJ1-5; maybe TRBD1 (6 bases). The germline gives CDR1 LNHDA, CDR2 SQIVND (reference sequence). This CDR3 is 12 amino acids long. Trimming left V 11 bases short and J 4 bases short, with 12 bases between. CDR3 protein: CAARGPNQPQHF. The CDR3 DNA is TGTGCCGCCAGGGGACCGAATCAGCCCCAGCATTTT.

This chain links TRBV5-1 with TRBJ2-2; 9 nucleotides line up with TRBD1. There are 18 residues in the CDR3. Per germline, CDR1 SGHRS and CDR2 YFSETQ. The ends lost 4 bases at V and 4 bases at J; junction bases unmatched: 14. CDR3 nucleotide sequence: TGCGCCAGCAGCCCTACAGGGGGCGCCCCCCTAACCACCGGGGAGCTGTTTTTT. As protein: CASSPTGGAPLTTGELFF.

This chain joins TRBV11-2 and TRBJ1-3, with D unclear. Germline CDR1 reads SGHAT; CDR2 reads FQNNGV. V was pared by 3 bases and J by 2 bases, with 14 bases between. This CDR3 has 16 residues. CDR3 nucleotides: TGTGCCAGCAGCTTTGCTGCAGGAGGGACTGGAAACACCATATATTTT. Translation: CASSFAAGGTGNTIYF.

The CDR3 loop is CASSQGLAGINEQFF. Here the CDR3 DNA reads TGTGCCAGCAGCCAGGGACTAGCGGGGATTAATGAGCAGTTCTTC. The chain uses TRBV11-2 and TRBJ2-1; TRBD2 agrees at 13 bases. The germline V gene encodes CDR1 SGHAT and CDR2 FQNNGV. This CDR3 contains 15 residues. V was clipped by 5 bases and J by 7 bases; unmatched bases: 5.

The V gene is TRBV6-2 or TRBV6-3, the J gene TRBJ2-3, with 7 bases fitting TRBD2. Germline assignment: CDR1 MNHEY and CDR2 SVGEGT. V dropped 5 bases and J dropped 1; count of bases not matched to a gene: 9. The CDR3 is 16 residues long. DNA of the CDR3: TGTGCCAGCAGTAAGAGCCTAGCGGCGGGCACAGATACGCAGTATTTT. Encoded protein: CASSKSLAAGTDTQYF.